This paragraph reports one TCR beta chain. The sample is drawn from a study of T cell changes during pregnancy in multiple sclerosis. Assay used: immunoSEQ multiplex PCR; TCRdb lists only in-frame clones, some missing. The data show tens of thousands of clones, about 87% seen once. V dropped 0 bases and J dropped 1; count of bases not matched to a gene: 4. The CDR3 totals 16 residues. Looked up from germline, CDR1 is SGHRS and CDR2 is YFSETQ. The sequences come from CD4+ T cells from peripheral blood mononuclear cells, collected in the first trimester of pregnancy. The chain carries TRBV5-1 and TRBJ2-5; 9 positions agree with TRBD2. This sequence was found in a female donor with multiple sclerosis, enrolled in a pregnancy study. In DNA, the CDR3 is TGCGCCAGCAGCTTGGGTATAGCGGGGGCCCAAGAGACCCAGTACTTC. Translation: CASSLGIAGAQETQYF.